The source of this T cell receptor beta chain is a study of cytomegalovirus exposure and HLA in healthy donors. Background on the study: Around 200 million T cells yielded roughly 120 million unique TCR beta sequences, as an earlier analysis found.

A multiplex PCR was run with 60 Vbeta primers and 13 Jbeta primers. TCRdb keeps only in-frame clones here, not all; method: immunoSEQ multiplex PCR. There are 130,000 or so clones in the sample; 60% to 80% occur only once, and about 1.1% lies in the top ten. Looked up from germline, CDR1 is MGHRA and CDR2 is YSYEKL. V was clipped by 0 bases and J by 2 bases, with 9 bases between them. The CDR3 is 15 amino acids. The rearrangement joins TRBV4-1 to TRBJ2-3; D is undetermined. The sequenced sample consisted of PBMCs. This receptor was obtained from a male donor in good health and CMV-seronegative. CDR3 in DNA: TGCGCCAGCAGCCAAGACTTTCCTTTCACAGATACGCAGTATTTT. Residues: CASSQDFPFTDTQYF.